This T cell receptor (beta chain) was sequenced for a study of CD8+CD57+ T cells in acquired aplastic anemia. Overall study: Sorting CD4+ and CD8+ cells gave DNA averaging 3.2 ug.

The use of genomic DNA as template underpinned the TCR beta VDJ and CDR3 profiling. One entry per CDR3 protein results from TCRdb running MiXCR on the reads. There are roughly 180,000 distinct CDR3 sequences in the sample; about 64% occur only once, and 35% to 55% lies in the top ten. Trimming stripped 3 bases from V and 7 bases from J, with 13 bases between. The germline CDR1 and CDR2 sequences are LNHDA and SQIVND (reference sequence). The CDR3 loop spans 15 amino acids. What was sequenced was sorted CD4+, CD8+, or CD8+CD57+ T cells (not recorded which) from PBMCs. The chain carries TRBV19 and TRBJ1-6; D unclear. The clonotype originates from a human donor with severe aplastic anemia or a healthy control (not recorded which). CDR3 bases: TGTGCCAGTAGTATGGAGGCCAGCCTAAATTCACCCCTCCACTTT. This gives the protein CASSMEASLNSPLHF.